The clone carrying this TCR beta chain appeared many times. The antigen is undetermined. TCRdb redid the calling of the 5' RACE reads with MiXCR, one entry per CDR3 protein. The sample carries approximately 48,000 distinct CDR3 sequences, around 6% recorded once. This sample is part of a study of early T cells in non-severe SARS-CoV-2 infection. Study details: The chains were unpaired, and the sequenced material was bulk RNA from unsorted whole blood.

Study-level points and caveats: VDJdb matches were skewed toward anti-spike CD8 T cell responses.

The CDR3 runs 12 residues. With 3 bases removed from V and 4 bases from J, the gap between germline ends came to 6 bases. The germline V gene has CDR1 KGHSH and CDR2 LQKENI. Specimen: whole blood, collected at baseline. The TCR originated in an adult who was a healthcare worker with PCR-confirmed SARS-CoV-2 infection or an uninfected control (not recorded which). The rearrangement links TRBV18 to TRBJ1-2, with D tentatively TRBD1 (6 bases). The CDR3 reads CASSPDSYGYTF. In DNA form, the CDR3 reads TGTGCCAGCTCACCGGACAGCTATGGCTACACCTTC. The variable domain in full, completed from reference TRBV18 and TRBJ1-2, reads NAGVMQNPRHLVRRRGQEARLRCSPMKGHSHVYWYRQLPEEGLKFMVYLQKENIIDESGMPKERFSAEFPKEGPSILRIQQVVRGDSAAYFCASSPDSYGYTFGSGTRLTVV.